Presented here are 5 T cell receptor beta chains from one specimen sequenced in a study of control samples from healthy donors and cancer patients. TCRdb's table, derived via immunoSEQ multiplex PCR, lists solely in-frame clones and lacks some. Among approximately 150,000 clones listed, around nine tenths were seen once. The sequencing sample was made of PBMCs. These receptor sequences come from a man aged 50 to 59 with head and neck cancer.

The genes are TRBV28 and TRBJ2-7; 8 positions match TRBD1. With 8 bases clipped from V and 3 bases from J, the junction kept 9 bases outside the gene matches. This CDR3 has 14 amino acids. Germline assignment: CDR1 MDHEN and CDR2 SYDVKM. CDR3 DNA: TGTGCCAGCGGAGACAGGGGCTCTTTCTACGAGCAGTACTTC. Protein sequence: CASGDRGSFYEQYF.

DNA for the CDR3: TGCGCCAGCAGTGATAAAGGGAATCAGCCCCAGCATTTT. As protein: CASSDKGNQPQHF. The chain recombines TRBV10-2 with TRBJ1-5; no reliable D call. This CDR3 region has 13 residues. Looked up from germline, CDR1 is WSHSY and CDR2 is SAAADI. V lost 3 bases and J 4 bases, leaving 7 bases between the germline ends.

The chain combines TRBV7-8 with TRBJ1-5, with TRBD1 identical over 8 bases. The CDR3 consists of 19 residues. Germline V lookup: CDR1 SGHVS, CDR2 FQNEAQ. Germline trimming cut 4 bases from V and 0 bases from J; bases unmatched to any gene: 14. CDR3 bases: TGTGCCAGCAGCTCCCCGGAGGGGACAGGATCCTATAGCAATCAGCCCCAGCATTTT. Amino acids: CASSSPEGTGSYSNQPQHF.

The J gene is TRBJ1-5, the V gene TRBV6-5, with no clear D. Germline V CDR1 and CDR2: MNHEY, SVGAGI. The ends were cut back, 8 bases at V and 6 bases at J, with 17 bases in the middle. This CDR3 is 14 amino acids long. CDR3 DNA sequence: TGTGCCAGCGTGTCGGTAGCTATGGGTCAGCCCCAGCATTTT. This sequence encodes CASVSVAMGQPQHF.

This clone was observed once. This sequence joins TRBV5-8 and TRBJ1-2, with 11 bases identical to TRBD1. The CDR3 runs 14 residues. Germline values: CDR1 SGHTS, CDR2 YDEGEE. Germline trimming cut 3 bases from V and 7 bases from J; bases unmatched to any gene: 5. In DNA form, the CDR3 reads TGTGCCAGCAGCTGGGACAGGGGGTCAGGTGGCTACACCTTC. As protein: CASSWDRGSGGYTF.